This note documents a single T cell receptor (beta chain) sequence. The antigen is unknown. Sequencing was performed with immunoSEQ multiplex PCR; in TCRdb, only in-frame clones are kept and a portion is missing. The sample comprises millions of clones, just over 90% of which are singletons, and 0.35% to 0.45% rests with the top ten. The entry originates in a study of shared clonotypes between healthy human individuals. The CDR3 totals 14 residues. The germline gives CDR1 LNHDA, CDR2 SQIVND (reference sequence). Trimming took off 7 bases at V and 4 bases at J, with 14 bases between the two ends. Study-level findings and limits: Clonotypes that were shared across a few donors made up 4% to 6% of naive CD4 clonotypes. Limited genetic and exposure-history diversity came from having few donors. On the whole, naive subsets had larger estimated richness than memory subsets had.

Researchers partitioned CD4+ cells into CD45RA+ naive and CD45RA-negative memory subsets. This chain uses TRBV19 with TRBJ2-1; D possibly corresponds to TRBD1 (7 bases). This clonotype was obtained from a young man in good health. Some clones in this sample may be carry-over from other donors' samples. The sample was naive CD4+ T cells from PBMCs. Stated subset: CD45RA+ positively selected. The CDR3, as DNA: TGTGCCAGTAATTGGCGGGACAGTTACAATGAGCAGTTCTTC. Protein sequence: CASNWRDSYNEQFF.